The T cell receptor beta chain under discussion was sequenced for a study of cytomegalovirus exposure and HLA in healthy donors. The V end lost 1 base, the J end lost 4 bases, and 8 bases lay between the germline ends. The CDR3 length is 13 residues. Germline CDR1 reads MGHRA; CDR2 reads YSYEKL. The study's findings and limits: Reportedly, cytomegalovirus status was diagnosed with high sensitivity and specificity. When analyzed later, a missense DCLRE1C variant was found to be linked to TCR beta V- and J-gene trimming.

About this clone: Its antigen is not known.

PCR amplification relied on 60 Vbeta primers (plus 13 Jbeta primers). Sequencing used immunoSEQ multiplex PCR; TCRdb keeps in-frame clones, though not all of them. The table records 100,000 or so clones, roughly two thirds of them present only once. V usage is TRBV4-1 and J usage is TRBJ2-7, with D maybe TRBD2 (6 bases). The receptor comes from a man aged 25-40 years in good health and CMV-seronegative. The sample comprised PBMCs. CDR3 nucleotides: TGCGCCAGCAGCCAAGGGGGGGATTACGAGCAGTACTTC. It translates to CASSQGGDYEQYF.